This entry features one T cell receptor beta chain sequence. Antigen unknown. Sequencing was preceded by expansion of antigen-specific CD4+ T cells with viral peptide pools in the ViraFEST assay. Following 10 days of culture, CD4+ T cells were isolated. This individual contracted SARS-CoV-2 between March and December 2020, as verified by PCR. The participants, recipients of two vaccine doses, got either BNT162b2 or mRNA-1273. The germline V gene encodes CDR1 LNHNV and CDR2 YYDKDF (reference sequence). This CDR3 is built from 13 residues. The V and J ends lost 0 bases and 5 bases respectively, with 7 bases between them. The data were produced by immunoSEQ multiplex PCR, yet TCRdb's version contains in-frame clones alone and is incomplete. Among more than 15,000 clones listed, 76% were seen once. This sample stems from a study of vaccination effects on CD4 cells after COVID-19.

This chain joins TRBV15 and TRBJ2-5; the D is unclear. The sample here was CD4+ T cells from PBMCs cultured with SARS-CoV-2 spike peptides, taken after COVID-19 vaccination. This clonotype was obtained from a human donor who had a prior SARS-CoV-2 infection. The CDR3 loop is CATSRDIGETQYF. CDR3 coding DNA: TGTGCCACCAGCAGAGATATAGGGGAGACCCAGTACTTC.